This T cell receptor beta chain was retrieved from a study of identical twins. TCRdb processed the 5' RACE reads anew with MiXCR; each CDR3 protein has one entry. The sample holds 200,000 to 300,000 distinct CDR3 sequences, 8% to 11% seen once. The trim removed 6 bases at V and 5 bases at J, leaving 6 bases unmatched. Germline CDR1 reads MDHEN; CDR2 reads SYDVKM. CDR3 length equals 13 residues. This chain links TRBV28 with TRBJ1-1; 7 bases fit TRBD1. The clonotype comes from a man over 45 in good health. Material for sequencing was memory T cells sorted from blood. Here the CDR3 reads CASSLTGKTEAFF. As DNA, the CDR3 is TGTGCCAGCAGCCTGACAGGGAAGACTGAAGCTTTCTTT.